Listed below are T cell receptor beta chains from one sample, sequenced in a study of Ad26.COV2.S vaccination and SARS-CoV-2 variants. Assay: immunoSEQ multiplex PCR; the TCRdb copy retains only in-frame clones and omits some. The sample records about 260,000 clones, 87% being singletons. The material sequenced was peripheral blood, taken in a trial of Ad26.COV2.S vaccine versus placebo. These receptors came from a person between 18 and 60 years old who received the Ad26.COV2.S COVID-19 vaccine or a placebo. Both conserved end residues are part of each CDR3. The D gene is left open where the match is weak. Not every row has a clone size; where given, it reads once, few, many or a size class.

j_call d_call v_call clone_size cdr3_nt cdr3_aa
TRBJ1-3 . TRBV6-5 . TGTGCCAGCAGTGACTCTGGATCTGGAAACACCATATATTTT CASSDSGSGNTIYF
TRBJ2-1 . TRBV30 . TGTGCCTGCCCCGGACATGGCGCCTACAATGAGCAGTTCTTC CACPGHGAYNEQFF
TRBJ1-2 TRBD1 TRBV9 . TGTGCCAGCAGCGTAGCTACATGGGGGACAGGGGACTATGGCTACACCTTC CASSVATWGTGDYGYTF
TRBJ2-3 . TRBV6-2/TRBV6-3 . TGTGCCAGCAGTTATCCGTCAGGGAAAGTTGCAGATACGCAGTATTTT CASSYPSGKVADTQYF
TRBJ1-2 . TRBV2 . TGTGCCAGCAGCCTCCACACAGGGCTTGGCTACACCTTC CASSLHTGLGYTF
TRBJ1-2 . TRBV11-2 . TGTGCCAGCAGCCTTGGACCGGGGAGCGGGTACTATGGCTACACCTTC CASSLGPGSGYYGYTF
TRBJ1-5 TRBD1 TRBV6-5 . TGTGCCAGCAGTTTACAGGGGAATCAGCCCCAGCATTTT CASSLQGNQPQHF
TRBJ2-2 . TRBV3-1/TRBV3-2 . TGTGCCAGCAGCCAAGGCTACGGGGAGCTGTTTTTT CASSQGYGELFF
TRBJ2-3 . TRBV7-9 few TGTGCCAGCAGCTTATTTGGCCCCCCAGATACGCAGTATTTT CASSLFGPPDTQYF
TRBJ2-1 . TRBV5-1 . TGCGCCAGCAGCTTGGAGGTGACTAGCTACAATGAGCAGTTCTTC CASSLEVTSYNEQFF
TRBJ2-4 . TRBV7-9 . TGTGCCAGCAGCTTATCCGGCGCCCGGGCCAAAAACATTCAGTACTTC CASSLSGARAKNIQYF
TRBJ2-7 . TRBV11-2 . TGTGCCAGCAGCTTAGTAGGACAGAATATCTACGAGCAGTACTTC CASSLVGQNIYEQYF
TRBJ2-1 TRBD2 TRBV7-3 . TGTGCCAGCAGCTTAACTCACGGACTAGCGGGAAGGGATGAGCAGTTCTTC CASSLTHGLAGRDEQFF
TRBJ1-4 TRBD1 TRBV15 once TGTGCCACCCAACGGGACAGGAATGAAAAACTGTTTTTT CATQRDRNEKLFF
TRBJ1-4 . TRBV3-1/TRBV3-2 once TGTGCCAGCAGCCAAAGATGGGGGCGGCAGGTGATACAGGAAAAACTGTTTTTT CASSQRWGRQVIQEKLFF
TRBJ1-2 . TRBV5-1 . TGCGCCAGCAGCCCGACCGCGGGGGACTATGGCTACACCTTC CASSPTAGDYGYTF
TRBJ1-5 . TRBV19 . TGTGCCAGTAGTGTACTAGAAAATCAGCCCCAGCATTTT CASSVLENQPQHF
TRBJ1-1 . TRBV19 few TGTGCCAGTAGTGGTGTGGTCAACACTGAAGCTTTCTTT CASSGVVNTEAFF
TRBJ2-1 . TRBV24-1 . TGTGCCACAAGTCGGGGGGCCTCCTCCTACAATGAGCAGTTCTTC CATSRGASSYNEQFF
TRBJ1-4 . TRBV15 . TGTGCCACCAGCCCGGGGCGGGGACCTAATGAAAAACTGTTTTTT CATSPGRGPNEKLFF
TRBJ2-5 TRBD2 TRBV4-3 . TGCGCCAGCAGCCGAGGACTAGCAGCTACGGAGACCCAGTACTTC CASSRGLAATETQYF
TRBJ2-2 . TRBV2 . TGTGCCAGCAGTGAGGGCAGGGAGGGGGAGCTGTTTTTT CASSEGREGELFF
TRBJ1-1 . TRBV6-2/TRBV6-3 . TGTGCCAGCAGTTACTCGGCGTCAGGGAGCATTGAAGCTTTCTTT CASSYSASGSIEAFF
TRBJ2-1 . TRBV27 . TGTGCCAGCAGTTTAGACCCGGGTCTATTAGGTGAGCAGTTCTTC CASSLDPGLLGEQFF
TRBJ1-2 TRBD1 TRBV3-1/TRBV3-2 . TGTGCCAGCAGCCAGTATACAGGGGGTGGTTATGGCTACACCTTC CASSQYTGGGYGYTF
TRBJ2-5 TRBD2 TRBV5-4 . TGTGCCAGCAGCAACGTAGCGGGAGGGCCTGGTGAGACCCAGTACTTC CASSNVAGGPGETQYF
TRBJ2-5 TRBD2 TRBV12-3/TRBV12-4 . TGTGCCAGCAGTTACACTAGCGGAGAGACCCAGTACTTC CASSYTSGETQYF
TRBJ2-1 TRBD1 TRBV7-9 . TGTGCCAGCAGCTCCTCAGGGGGTTCCTACAATGAGCAGTTCTTC CASSSSGGSYNEQFF
TRBJ1-2 . TRBV19 many TGTGCCAGTAGTACCGGGTCTTCCTGGGGAAACTATGGCTACACCTTC CASSTGSSWGNYGYTF
TRBJ1-2 . TRBV30 . TGTGCCTGGAACCCCTCTCTGACATCCGCCCGTAACTATGGCTACACCTTC CAWNPSLTSARNYGYTF
TRBJ1-1 TRBD1 TRBV7-8 once TGTGCCAGCAGCTACCAGGGGGGAGACACTGAAGCTTTCTTT CASSYQGGDTEAFF
TRBJ2-1 TRBD2 TRBV11-2 . TGTGCCAGCAGCTTAGAAAATAGCGGGAGATATGAGCAGTTCTTC CASSLENSGRYEQFF
TRBJ1-5 . TRBV4-1 . TGCGCCAGCAGCCAAGTGGAGGGTAATCAGCCCCAGCATTTT CASSQVEGNQPQHF
TRBJ2-7 . TRBV5-5 . TGTGCCAGCAGCTTGTCACTTTGGGGTTACGAGCAGTACTTC CASSLSLWGYEQYF
TRBJ1-5 . TRBV19 once TGTGCCAGTACAGGGGAGATTAGGCATCAGCCCCAGCATTTT CASTGEIRHQPQHF
TRBJ1-3 . TRBV6-1 . TGTGCCAGCAGTGAATCGTCGGGGGACTCTGGAAACACCATATATTTT CASSESSGDSGNTIYF
TRBJ1-1 TRBD1 TRBV7-9 . TGTGCCAGCAGCTTACGGGACAGGGGGCGCGTGATGACTGAAGCTTTCTTT CASSLRDRGRVMTEAFF
TRBJ2-1 TRBD2 TRBV3-1/TRBV3-2 once TGTGCCAGCAGCCAAGAGAGCGGGAGGGTAGGGGGTGAGCAGTTCTTC CASSQESGRVGGEQFF
TRBJ1-5 TRBD1 TRBV29-1 few TGCAGCGTTTCGATCGGAGGGGGCACTCAGCCCCAGCATTTT CSVSIGGGTQPQHF
TRBJ2-7 . TRBV7-2 . TGTGCCAGCAGCTTATATTCTAGCGAGGCCTACGAGCAGTACTTC CASSLYSSEAYEQYF
TRBJ2-2 . TRBV5-5 . TGTGCCAGCAGCTTGAATTCTGGCATCGGGGAGCTGTTTTTT CASSLNSGIGELFF
TRBJ2-3 . TRBV11-3 . TGTGCCAGCAGCTTAAGTTCAGATACGCAGTATTTT CASSLSSDTQYF
TRBJ1-2 TRBD1 TRBV7-8 . TGTGCCAGCAGCCTGCGTCACTCCGGGACAGGGGCGTATGGCTACACCTTC CASSLRHSGTGAYGYTF
TRBJ1-4 . TRBV9 . TGTGCCAGCAGCCCTACAGGGTTGTCAGAAAAACTGTTTTTT CASSPTGLSEKLFF
TRBJ2-1 TRBD2 TRBV4-2 once TGTGCCAGCAGCCCTCGACTAGCGGTGAGCTCCTACAATGAGCAGTTCTTC CASSPRLAVSSYNEQFF
TRBJ1-4 . TRBV6-1 once TGTGCCAGCAGTGAAGTCGTAGGAGCAACTAATGAAAAACTGTTTTTT CASSEVVGATNEKLFF
TRBJ1-1 TRBD1 TRBV18 . TGTGCCAGCTCACTAAAAGGGACAGAGACTGAAGCTTTCTTT CASSLKGTETEAFF
TRBJ1-2 TRBD1 TRBV4-1 . TGCGCCAGCAGCCCGGGGACAGGGGAAAACTATGGCTACACCTTC CASSPGTGENYGYTF
TRBJ2-1 . TRBV2 . TGTGCCAGCAACGGACAGAACAATGAGCAGTTCTTC CASNGQNNEQFF
TRBJ1-6 . TRBV9 few TGTGCCAGCAGCGTAGATCCTGGACTCTATAATTCACCCCTCCACTTT CASSVDPGLYNSPLHF
TRBJ2-3 . TRBV6-2/TRBV6-3 . TGTGCCAGCAGTTATGGTGGGAGGCTCGCCGATACGCAGTATTTT CASSYGGRLADTQYF
TRBJ2-3 TRBD2 TRBV3-1/TRBV3-2 . TGTGCCAGCAGGGCGGGAGGGCCCGTAGATACGCAGTATTTT CASRAGGPVDTQYF
TRBJ2-1 TRBD2 TRBV12-3/TRBV12-4 . TGTGCCAGCAGTCCCCTAGCGGGTGAGCAGTTCTTC CASSPLAGEQFF
TRBJ1-6 . TRBV30 . TGTGCCTGGAGGGCGGGAGATAATTCACCCCTCCACTTT CAWRAGDNSPLHF